The 32 T cell receptor beta chains below come from one sample, sequenced in a study of cytomegalovirus exposure and HLA in healthy donors. Primers: 60 Vbeta forward and 13 Jbeta reverse. Assay: immunoSEQ multiplex PCR; the TCRdb copy retains only in-frame clones and omits some. The sample consists of around 100,000 clones, more than 60% of them appearing once. Sequencing was carried out using PBMCs. The receptors derive from a man aged 30 to 39 in good health and CMV-seronegative.

CDR3: CASSLAGGATEAFF. The CDR3 DNA sequence: TGTGCCAGCAGCTTAGCAGGGGGCGCGACTGAAGCTTTCTTT. The rearrangement joins TRBV7-8 to TRBJ1-1, with 7 bases aligning to TRBD1. CDR3 length equals 14 residues. V lost 0 bases to trimming and J lost 5 bases; unmatched junction nucleotides: 3. The germline V gene has CDR1 SGHVS and CDR2 FQNEAQ.

CDR3 amino acids: CAISGTGAYNEQFF. In DNA, the CDR3 is TGTGCCATCAGTGGGACAGGGGCCTACAATGAGCAGTTCTTC. The chain carries TRBV10-3 and TRBJ2-1, with 9 positions matching TRBD1. This CDR3 is built from 14 residues. V shed 4 bases, J shed 2 bases, and the junction held 0 bases outside the gene matches. CDR1 is ENHRY and CDR2 is SYGVKD in the germline V gene.

Concerning this clone: A junction boundary mismatches the germline segment, possibly from a read error. The rearrangement links TRBV2 to TRBJ2-7, with 10 bases fitting TRBD1. Per germline, CDR1 SNHLY and CDR2 FYNNEI. The CDR3 loop spans 14 amino acids. The CDR3 is CASSLDRGPYEQHF. CDR3 nucleotides: TGTGCCAGCAGCCTTGACAGGGGGCCCTACGAGCAGCACTTC.

The chain links TRBV7-2 to TRBJ2-2; no reliable D call. Germline V lookup: CDR1 SGHTA, CDR2 FQGNSA. This CDR3 contains 15 residues. The V gene lost 5 bases and the J gene lost 4 bases, with 14 bases spanning the gap. The CDR3 loop reads CASSQTGLGTGELFF. The CDR3 DNA reads as TGTGCCAGCAGCCAGACTGGTTTGGGCACCGGGGAGCTGTTTTTT.

Of note for this clone: The junction departs from germline at one end; a sequencing error may be responsible. V and J are TRBV10-2 and TRBJ2-1, with 9 bases identical to TRBD2. The length of the CDR3 is 14 residues. From germline, CDR1 is WSHSY and CDR2 SAAADI. CDR3 DNA: TGCGCCAGCTCGGAGCGGGAGGCCTACAATAAGCAGTTCTTC. Translating it yields CASSEREAYNKQFF.

This chain joins TRBV27 and TRBJ1-2; 7 bases are shared with TRBD1. After removal of 2 bases from V and 4 bases from J, the junction contained 10 bases not matched to a gene. Germline V gene lookup returns CDR1 MNHEY and CDR2 SMNVEV (reference sequence). The CDR3 runs 16 residues. CDR3 loop: CASSLSEAGGPYGYTF. DNA for the CDR3: TGTGCCAGCAGTTTAAGCGAGGCAGGGGGGCCCTATGGCTACACCTTC.

This chain connects TRBV7-2 to TRBJ2-1, with D hard to call. Looked up from germline, CDR1 is SGHTA and CDR2 is FQGNSA. This CDR3 contains 12 residues. Trimming removed 5 bases at V and 9 bases at J, with 11 bases between. The CDR3 is CASSHQATEQFF. CDR3 nucleotide sequence: TGTGCCAGCAGCCACCAGGCTACTGAGCAGTTCTTC.

This clone was found once. The V gene is TRBV15, the J gene TRBJ1-2; D is unclear. Trimming left V 0 bases short and J 1 base short, with 9 bases between. Germline V CDR1 and CDR2: LNHNV, YYDKDF (reference sequence). This CDR3 comprises 15 residues. The CDR3 here is CATSRDPRVNYGYTF. CDR3 nucleotide sequence: TGTGCCACCAGCAGAGATCCCCGGGTTAACTATGGCTACACCTTC.

A few counts support this clone. This chain links TRBV28 with TRBJ1-2; TRBD1 matches 9 bases. V lost 4 bases, J lost 7 bases, and 4 bases stayed unmatched. Germline V gene lookup returns CDR1 MDHEN and CDR2 SYDVKM. This CDR3 is 13 amino acids long. CDR3: CASSSGTGFGYTF. DNA for the CDR3: TGTGCCAGCAGTTCCGGGACAGGGTTTGGCTACACCTTC.

This chain links TRBV10-2 with TRBJ1-1; D remains ambiguous. The CDR3 spans 13 residues. Trimming pared 2 bases from V and 1 base from J, leaving 5 bases between. In germline, CDR1 is WSHSY, CDR2 SAAADI. This chain's CDR3 is CASSERENTEAFF. The CDR3 DNA is TGCGCCAGCAGTGAGCGCGAGAACACTGAAGCTTTCTTT.

V usage is TRBV28 and J usage is TRBJ2-6; a weak D match, TRBD1 (5 bases). V shed 6 bases and J shed 0 bases, with 12 bases lying between them. The CDR3 totals 16 residues. Germline values: CDR1 MDHEN, CDR2 SYDVKM. This CDR3 reads CASSSDRNSGANVLTF. Written as DNA, the CDR3 is TGTGCCAGCAGCTCAGACAGAAACTCTGGGGCCAACGTCCTGACTTTC. The variable domain in full, with the rest retrieved from reference TRBV28 and TRBJ2-6, is DVKVTQSSRYLVKRTGEKVFLECVQDMDHENMFWYRQDPGLGLRLIYFSYDVKMKEKGDIPEGYSVSREKKERFSLILESASTNQTSMYLCASSSDRNSGANVLTFGAGSRLTVL.

On this clone: The sample contains more than one DNA sequence encoding this CDR3. The gene calls are TRBV7-9 and TRBJ2-6; perhaps TRBD2 as D (5 bases). CDR3 length: 15 residues. V lost 5 bases to trimming and J lost 0 bases, with 8 bases between them. Germline values: CDR1 SEHNR, CDR2 FQNEAQ (reference sequence). The CDR3 protein is CASSLGSSGANVLTF. DNA for the CDR3: TGTGCCAGCAGCCTAGGGAGCTCTGGGGCCAACGTCCTGACTTTC.

This clone was found a few times. V and J are TRBV4-1 and TRBJ2-2; 9 bases are a match to TRBD1. Germline V gives CDR1 MGHRA, CDR2 YSYEKL. Trimming removed 2 bases from V and 7 bases from J; junction bases left unmatched: 11. The CDR3 totals 17 residues. CDR3 DNA sequence: TGCGCCAGCAGCCAACCGGACAGGGGTAGTTACGGCGGGGAGCTGTTTTTT. It yields the protein CASSQPDRGSYGGELFF.

This sequence joins TRBV2 and TRBJ2-7; D is uncertain. V lost 5 bases to trimming and J lost 7 bases, with 15 bases between them. This CDR3 is 13 amino acids long. From germline, CDR1 is SNHLY and CDR2 FYNNEI. The chain's CDR3 is CASSRQAPSEQYF. CDR3 nucleotide sequence: TGTGCCAGCAGTCGCCAAGCCCCGAGTGAGCAGTACTTC.

This clone has only one observation. The chain carries TRBV6-5 and TRBJ2-7; the D gene is possibly TRBD2 (6 bases). V was clipped by 7 bases and J by 2 bases, with 18 bases between them. The CDR3 has 15 residues. CDR1 and CDR2 from the germline V gene are MNHEY and SVGAGI. The CDR3 coding sequence is TGTGCCAGCAATACACGGGGCGGGACCCCCTACGAGCAGTACTTC. This encodes CASNTRGGTPYEQYF.

The chain combines TRBV2 with TRBJ2-5, with 9 bases fitting TRBD1. Unmatched junction bases numbered 5, after V lost 6 bases and J lost 3 bases. CDR3 size: 14 residues. CDR1 SNHLY and CDR2 FYNNEI come from the germline V gene. CDR3 sequence reads: CASRDRGGKETQYF. CDR3 DNA sequence: TGTGCCAGCAGGGACAGGGGAGGAAAAGAGACCCAGTACTTC.

The chain is built from TRBV2 and TRBJ2-5, with 10 nucleotides matching TRBD2. Germline lookup yields CDR1 SNHLY and CDR2 FYNNEI. V shed 6 bases, J shed 2 bases, and the junction held 9 bases outside the gene matches. The CDR3 sequence is 16 residues long. Here the CDR3 reads CASRRDLTSGQETQYF. The CDR3 DNA reads as TGTGCCAGCAGAAGGGACCTGACTAGCGGGCAAGAGACCCAGTACTTC. Filled out from reference TRBV2 and TRBJ2-5, the complete variable domain reads EPEVTQTPSHQVTQMGQEVILRCVPISNHLYFYWYRQILGQKVEFLVSFYNNEISEKSEIFDDQFSVERPDGSNFTLKIRSTKLEDSAMYFCASRRDLTSGQETQYFGPGTRLLVL.

This clone has just one count. V gene TRBV27 combines with J gene TRBJ1-1; 7 bases are a match to TRBD1. The germline V gene has CDR1 MNHEY and CDR2 SMNVEV (reference sequence). Trimming at V came to 7 bases and at J to 7 bases, leaving 18 bases not matched to a gene. This CDR3 spans 16 amino acids. The CDR3 loop is CASTPLATGLGGEAFF. The CDR3 DNA reads as TGTGCCAGCACACCGTTGGCGACAGGGTTGGGTGGTGAAGCTTTCTTT.

The rearrangement uses TRBV19 and TRBJ2-1, with 7 bases lining up with TRBD2. The CDR3 has 16 amino acids. J lost 0 bases, V lost 7 bases, and 9 bases had no gene match. Germline V gives CDR1 LNHDA, CDR2 SQIVND (reference sequence). The CDR3 here is CASTTPGLSSYNEQFF. CDR3 in DNA: TGTGCCAGTACCACACCGGGACTAAGCTCCTACAATGAGCAGTTCTTC.

This clone was counted a single time. The V gene is TRBV5-1, the J gene TRBJ2-2, with a tentative D call TRBD2 (7 bases). The V end was cut by 0 bases, the J end by 7 bases, with 10 bases between. CDR1 is SGHRS and CDR2 is YFSETQ in the germline V gene. This CDR3 region has 14 residues. This chain's CDR3 is CASSLGGGLGELFF. The CDR3, as DNA: TGCGCCAGCAGCTTGGGCGGGGGCCTCGGGGAGCTGTTTTTT.

This clone was counted only a few times. This chain joins TRBV5-4 and TRBJ2-1, with 11 bases lining up with TRBD2. The ends lost 3 bases at V and 6 bases at J; junction bases unmatched: 5. The germline V gene has CDR1 SGHNT and CDR2 YYREEE (reference sequence). The CDR3 has 15 amino acids. The CDR3 region is CASSSLAGAVNEQFF. CDR3 DNA: TGTGCCAGCAGCTCACTAGCGGGAGCGGTCAATGAGCAGTTCTTC.

This chain joins TRBV7-6 and TRBJ2-3; D is perhaps TRBD2 (6 bases). The CDR3 extends over 15 amino acids. V shed 3 bases and J shed 7 bases, with 17 bases lying between them. The germline V gene has CDR1 SGHVS and CDR2 FNYEAQ. CDR3 loop: CASSFYGGHKYTQYF. The CDR3 nucleotides read TGTGCCAGCAGCTTTTACGGGGGTCACAAATATACGCAGTATTTT.

This sequence joins TRBV7-3 and TRBJ2-2; D might be TRBD2 (6 bases). The V gene's germline CDR1 is SGHTA and CDR2 FQGTGA. Trimming removed 5 bases from V and 4 bases from J, with 11 bases in between. CDR3 length equals 14 residues. CDR3 nucleotides: TGTGCCAGCAGCCCTCAGGGAGGCACCGGGGAGCTGTTTTTT. Translated: CASSPQGGTGELFF. Full variable domain (remainder filled in from reference TRBV7-3 and TRBJ2-2): GAGVSQTPSNKVTEKGKYVELRCDPISGHTALYWYRQSLGQGPEFLIYFQGTGAADDSGLPNDRFFAVRPEGSVSTLKIQRTERGDSAVYLCASSPQGGTGELFFGEGSRLTVL.

A few counts support this clone. The V call is TRBV10-2, the J call TRBJ2-5, with D unresolved. CDR1 and CDR2 from the germline V gene are WSHSY and SAAADI. CDR3 length: 13 residues. Trimming shortened V by 4 bases and J by 1 base, and 7 bases separated the two germline ends. The CDR3 protein is CASSGRSQETQYF. The DNA of the CDR3 is TGCGCCAGCAGTGGCCGGTCCCAAGAGACCCAGTACTTC.

About this clone: The junction shows a germline mismatch at one end, possibly a read error. The chain uses TRBV7-9 and TRBJ1-2; 8 nucleotides line up with TRBD1. The length of the CDR3 is 17 residues. The V gene's germline CDR1 is SEHNR and CDR2 FQNEAQ (reference sequence). CDR3 DNA sequence: TGTTCCAGCAGCTCGCTTGAAGGACAGGGCGAAAGCTATGGCTACACCTTC. Its translation: CSSSSLEGQGESYGYTF.

This sequence joins TRBV28 and TRBJ2-5, with 9 bases aligning to TRBD2. Germline lookup yields CDR1 MDHEN and CDR2 SYDVKM. J was trimmed by 5 bases and V by 3 bases; bases with no gene match: 19. The CDR3 consists of 19 residues. DNA for the CDR3: TGTGCCAGCAGTTTCCCCCGGCGCGGGAGGGTTCCTGAGTTGGAGACCCAGTACTTC. Translated: CASSFPRRGRVPELETQYF.

This chain connects TRBV28 to TRBJ2-1; no definite D call. From germline, CDR1 is MDHEN and CDR2 SYDVKM. This CDR3 has 14 amino acids. Deletions cut 6 bases from V and 0 bases from J, with 9 bases between. The CDR3 here is CASRQRSSYNEQFF. For the CDR3, the DNA is TGTGCCAGCAGGCAGCGAAGCTCCTACAATGAGCAGTTCTTC.

A single count supports this clone. The chain joins TRBV6-4 to TRBJ2-1, with 15 bases identical to TRBD2. V gave up 5 bases and J gave up 6 bases; unmatched junction bases: 14. The V gene's germline CDR1 is MRHNA and CDR2 SNTAGT. CDR3 size: 19 residues. The CDR3 protein is CASSLTGTSGGPPSNEQFF. CDR3 bases: TGTGCCAGCAGTCTAACCGGGACTAGCGGGGGGCCTCCGAGCAATGAGCAGTTCTTC.

V and J are TRBV9 and TRBJ2-3, with D possibly matching TRBD2 (5 bases). V lost 4 bases and J 2 bases, leaving 14 bases between the germline ends. This CDR3 is 15 amino acids long. Germline CDR1 is SGDLS and CDR2 is YYNGEE. In nucleotides, the CDR3 is TGTGCCAGCAGCCCTAGAGAGGGTTACACAGATACGCAGTATTTT. Its translation: CASSPREGYTDTQYF.

A few counts support this clone. V and J are TRBV19 and TRBJ1-5; possibly TRBD1 for D (5 bases). There are 15 residues in the CDR3. V was shortened by 8 bases and J by 6 bases, with 20 bases between the two germline ends. Looked up from germline, CDR1 is LNHDA and CDR2 is SQIVND (reference sequence). CDR3 in DNA: TGTGCCAGTTCCCGGGGGGGGTCTTACGCTCAGCCCCAGCATTTT. It encodes CASSRGGSYAQPQHF. The whole variable domain, filled in from reference TRBV19 and TRBJ1-5, reads DGGITQSPKYLFRKEGQNVTLSCEQNLNHDAMYWYRQDPGQGLRLIYYSQIVNDFQKGDIAEGYSVSREKKESFPLTVTSAQKNPTAFYLCASSRGGSYAQPQHFGDGTRLSIL.

V is TRBV7-8 and J is TRBJ1-5, with unresolved D. This CDR3 comprises 13 residues. Germline CDR1 reads SGHVS; CDR2 reads FQNEAQ. With 1 base removed from V and 4 bases from J, the gap between germline ends came to 5 bases. This CDR3 is CASSLGQNQPQHF. For the CDR3, the DNA is TGTGCCAGCAGCTTAGGGCAGAATCAGCCCCAGCATTTT. Full variable domain (outside the CDR3, taken from reference TRBV7-8 and TRBJ1-5): GAGVSQSPRYKVAKRGQDVALRCDPISGHVSLFWYQQALGQGPEFLTYFQNEAQLDKSGLPSDRFFAERPEGSVSTLKIQRTQQEDSAVYLCASSLGQNQPQHFGDGTRLSIL.

The V call is TRBV7-2, the J call TRBJ2-1, with D possibly matching TRBD1 (5 bases). V dropped 7 bases and J dropped 5 bases, with 12 bases sitting between them. CDR3 size: 13 residues. The V gene's germline CDR1 is SGHTA and CDR2 FQGNSA. The CDR3 reads CASMGRANNEQFF. The CDR3 nucleotides are TGTGCCAGCATGGGCAGGGCGAACAATGAGCAGTTCTTC.